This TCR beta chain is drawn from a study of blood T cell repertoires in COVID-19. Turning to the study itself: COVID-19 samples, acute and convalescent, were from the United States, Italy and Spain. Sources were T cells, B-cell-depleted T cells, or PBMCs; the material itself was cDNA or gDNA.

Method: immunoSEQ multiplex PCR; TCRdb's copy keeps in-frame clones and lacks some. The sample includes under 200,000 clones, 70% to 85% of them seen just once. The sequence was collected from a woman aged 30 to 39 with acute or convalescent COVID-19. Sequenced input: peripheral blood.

DNA of the CDR3: TGCAGCGTTCCGAGCGGGAGCACAGATACGCAGTATTTT. Translating gives CSVPSGSTDTQYF. This chain joins TRBV29-1 and TRBJ2-3, with a weak D call TRBD2 (6 bases). The CDR3 loop spans 13 amino acids. Germline CDR1 SQVTM, CDR2 ANQGSEA. V was trimmed by 5 bases and J by 0 bases, leaving 9 bases between them.